What follows are 26 T cell receptor beta chains derived from one specimen sequenced in a study of regulatory T cells in long-lasting Graves disease. Libraries of TCR beta came from iRepertoire HTBI primers plus Arm-PCR of CDR3 regions. TCRdb redid the calling of the multiplex PCR reads with MiXCR, one entry per CDR3 protein. The table records about 370,000 distinct CDR3 sequences, roughly 15% of them present only once. Described time point: newly diagnosed GD, antithyroid drugs for less than 3 months. PBMC-derived RNA was used for the TCR library. This sample comprised peripheral blood mononuclear cells (PBMCs), obtained at new diagnosis, from a patient treated with antithyroid drugs. These receptors were collected from a female donor with Graves disease.

This clonotype turned up a few times. The V and J genes are TRBV19 and TRBJ2-1; D call uncertain. V was pared by 6 bases and J by 1 base, with 10 bases between. From germline, CDR1 is LNHDA and CDR2 SQIVND (reference sequence). The CDR3 runs 14 residues. This chain's CDR3 is CASRSGFSYNEQFF. In nucleotides, the CDR3 is TGTGCCAGTAGAAGTGGCTTTTCCTACAATGAGCAGTTCTTC.

This clonotype was detected only a few times. The V and J genes are TRBV12-3 or TRBV12-4 and TRBJ1-1; D perhaps matches TRBD1 (6 bases). V shed 5 bases and J shed 6 bases, with 13 bases lying between them. The CDR3 has 13 residues. The CDR3 DNA reads TGTGCCAGCAGTATTTACAGGGCGTCTGAAGCTTTCTTT. This translates into CASSIYRASEAFF.

About this clonotype itself: Since a much larger clone is just one base distant, this may be a read error. The CDR3 sequence is CASSRYNSFQGTQYF. CDR3 nucleotides: TGTGCCAGCAGTCGGTATAACAGCTTCCAAGGGACCCAGTACTTC. This chain connects TRBV6-1 to TRBJ2-5; no reliable D call. Germline V gene data show CDR1 as MNHNS and CDR2 as SASEGT. The length of the CDR3 is 15 residues.

V and J are TRBV27 and TRBJ1-5, with TRBD1 as a possible D gene (6 bases). The V gene's germline CDR1 is MNHEY and CDR2 SMNVEV (reference sequence). The CDR3 spans 17 residues. Trimming took off 1 base at V and 0 bases at J, with 13 bases between the two ends. The CDR3 loop is CASSLFSSGDSNQPQHF. CDR3 coding DNA: TGTGCCAGCAGTTTATTCAGTTCAGGGGATAGCAATCAGCCCCAGCATTTT.

The chain links TRBV20-1 to TRBJ2-4; 11 bases map to TRBD2. Germline CDR1 reads DFQATT; CDR2 reads SNEGSKA (reference sequence). This CDR3 comprises 16 residues. The ends lost 3 bases at V and 0 bases at J; junction bases unmatched: 4. CDR3 residues: CSASPGLAGAKNIQYF. Written as DNA, the CDR3 is TGCAGTGCTAGCCCCGGACTAGCGGGAGCCAAAAACATTCAGTACTTC.

The chain links TRBV11-1 to TRBJ2-3; TRBD2 might be the D (6 bases). The CDR3 covers 15 residues. Trimming left V 2 bases short and J 2 bases short, with 11 bases between. Germline lookup yields CDR1 SGHAT and CDR2 FQDESV (reference sequence). This CDR3 is CASSLQGGTTDTQYF. CDR3 bases: TGTGCCAGCAGCTTACAGGGAGGCACCACAGATACGCAGTATTTT.

This sequence joins TRBV30 and TRBJ2-7; D possibly corresponds to TRBD1 (6 bases). Germline loops: CDR1 GTSNPN, CDR2 SVGIG (reference sequence). Trimming took 3 bases from V and 3 from J, leaving 15 bases between them. The CDR3 length is 14 residues. For the CDR3, the DNA is TGTGCCTGGAGCGACCCCGCGGACAGCTACGAGCAGTACTTC. Protein product: CAWSDPADSYEQYF.

This clonotype was observed many times. The chain employs TRBV12-3 or TRBV12-4 and TRBJ1-5; D gene ambiguous. The CDR3 is made up of 13 amino acids. Trimming left V 6 bases short and J 1 base short, with 7 bases between. CDR3 region: CASSFKSNQPQHF. The CDR3 DNA reads TGTGCCAGCAGCTTTAAGAGCAATCAGCCCCAGCATTTT.

This clonotype appeared many times. V and J are TRBV19 and TRBJ2-7; 14 nucleotides align to TRBD2. This CDR3 has 17 amino acids. V lost 6 bases and J lost 4; bases outside the gene matches: 11. Per germline, CDR1 LNHDA and CDR2 SQIVND (reference sequence). The CDR3 coding sequence is TGTGCCAGTAGCACTTCCGGGACTAGCGGGAGAGCATACGAGCAGTACTTC. It is translated as CASSTSGTSGRAYEQYF. The complete variable domain, with remaining parts taken from reference TRBV19 and TRBJ2-7, reads DGGITQSPKYLFRKEGQNVTLSCEQNLNHDAMYWYRQDPGQGLRLIYYSQIVNDFQKGDIAEGYSVSREKKESFPLTVTSAQKNPTAFYLCASSTSGTSGRAYEQYFGPGTRLTVT.

This chain joins TRBV9 and TRBJ2-7, with D perhaps matching TRBD1 or TRBD2 (6 bases each). V shed 4 bases and J shed 6 bases, with 14 bases lying between them. The CDR3 contains 13 residues. The germline CDR1 and CDR2 sequences are SGDLS and YYNGEE. The CDR3 sequence: CASSHRSGAEQYF. For the CDR3, the DNA is TGTGCCAGCAGCCACCGTTCGGGGGCCGAGCAGTACTTC.

Many counts were recorded for this clonotype. V usage is TRBV27 and J usage is TRBJ2-1; D not certain. Germline-derived CDR1 and CDR2 are MNHEY and SMNVEV (reference sequence). V lost 3 bases, J lost 0 bases, and 6 bases lay in between. This CDR3 region has 14 residues. As DNA, the CDR3 is TGTGCCAGCAGTTTGCGTAGCTCCTACAATGAGCAGTTCTTC. Translated: CASSLRSSYNEQFF.

This clonotype has just a few counts. The chain recombines TRBV7-3 with TRBJ2-3; 7 bases agree with TRBD2. Looked up from germline, CDR1 is SGHTA and CDR2 is FQGTGA. CDR3 size: 14 residues. The junction had 5 bases not matched to a gene; V was cut back by 2 bases and J by 6 bases. CDR3 amino acids: CASSLGGGGDTQYF. DNA of the CDR3: TGTGCCAGCAGCTTAGGGGGGGGGGGGGATACGCAGTATTTT.

A note on this clonotype: It is likely a read error: a sequence one base away is far more abundant. The chain links TRBV7-2 to TRBJ2-3, with TRBD2 matching 9 bases. There are 18 residues in the CDR3. Germline V gene sequence: CDR1 SGHTA, CDR2 FQGNSA. The CDR3, as DNA: TGTGCCTGCAGCTTAGAGAAGACGGGACTAGCCATCACAGATACGCAGTATTTT. It yields the protein CACSLEKTGLAITDTQYF. Together with reference TRBV7-2 and TRBJ2-3, the CDR3 gives the full variable domain: GAGVSQSPSNKVTEKGKDVELRCDPISGHTALYWYRQSLGQGLEFLIYFQGNSAPDKSGLPSDRFSAERTGGSVSTLTIQRTQQEDSAVYLCACSLEKTGLAITDTQYFGPGTRLTVL.

This clonotype was seen repeatedly, ten times or more. The chain is built from TRBV11-2 and TRBJ1-2; a possible D gene is TRBD1 (6 bases). The V end was cut by 5 bases, the J end by 8 bases, with 21 bases between. The CDR3 consists of 15 residues. Looked up from germline, CDR1 is SGHAT and CDR2 is FQNNGV. CDR3 sequence reads: CASSAWAGEIEGYTF. The CDR3 bases are TGTGCCAGCAGCGCCTGGGCAGGGGAGATCGAGGGCTACACCTTC.

There are many counts of this clonotype. J is TRBJ1-2 and V is TRBV6-2 or TRBV6-3; D not resolved. Germline CDR1 and CDR2: MNHEY and SVGEGT. Trimming left V 0 bases short and J 10 bases short, with 15 bases between. This CDR3 is built from 14 residues. For the CDR3, the DNA is TGTGCCAGCAGTTACTCAGGCCCCTTTCGGACCTACACCTTC. Its protein is CASSYSGPFRTYTF.

The sample holds many counts of this clonotype. The gene calls are TRBV29-1 and TRBJ2-1, with TRBD2 matching over 9 bases. Germline V gene sequence: CDR1 SQVTM, CDR2 ANQGSEA. There are 16 residues in the CDR3. J lost 0 bases, V lost 2 bases, and 5 bases had no gene match. DNA for the CDR3: TGCAGCGTTGAAAAGCGGGGGGTCGACTCCTACAATGAGCAGTTCTTC. As protein: CSVEKRGVDSYNEQFF.

This clonotype has only a few counts. The genes are TRBV25-1 and TRBJ1-2; D gene unclear. There are 15 residues in the CDR3. CDR1 MGHDK and CDR2 SYGVNS come from the germline V gene. V gave up 4 bases and J gave up 0 bases, with 12 bases separating them. The CDR3 is CASSARASSNYGYTF. CDR3 nucleotides: TGTGCCAGCAGTGCTCGGGCCAGCTCTAACTATGGCTACACCTTC.

The chain uses TRBV2 and TRBJ1-2; D remains ambiguous. Germline CDR1 is SNHLY and CDR2 is FYNNEI. This CDR3 spans 15 amino acids. Trimming pared 10 bases from V and 0 bases from J, leaving 18 bases between. CDR3 amino acids: CATHPLVRSNYGYTF. As DNA, the CDR3 is TGTGCCACCCACCCCCTGGTTAGGTCTAACTATGGCTACACCTTC.

There are many counts of this clonotype. The chain couples TRBV7-9 to TRBJ1-5; D is undetermined. CDR1 is SEHNR, CDR2 FQNEAQ, per germline (reference sequence). Trimming took 1 base from V and 6 from J, leaving 7 bases between them. The CDR3 length is 13 residues. CDR3 DNA sequence: TGTGCCAGCAGCTTAGAGGGTCGTCAGCCCCAGCATTTT. Translating it yields CASSLEGRQPQHF.

The rearrangement joins TRBV4-1 to TRBJ2-4, with D perhaps matching TRBD2 (6 bases). There are 13 residues in the CDR3. Germline V CDR1 and CDR2: MGHRA, YSYEKL. V was cut by 0 bases and J by 9 bases, with 9 bases left in between. CDR3 residues: CASSQEAGGIQYF. The CDR3 coding sequence is TGCGCCAGCAGCCAAGAGGCCGGGGGCATTCAGTACTTC.

This clonotype was recorded a few times. A junction end diverges from the germline sequence, so it may reflect a read error. The chain employs TRBV19 and TRBJ2-2, with TRBD2 matching 8 bases. Germline CDR1 and CDR2: LNHDA and SQIVND (reference sequence). This CDR3 comprises 16 residues. The CDR3 loop reads CASTIRSGSVAGELFF. The CDR3 nucleotides read TGTGCCAGTACTATACGCAGCGGGAGTGTCGCCGGGGAGCTGTTTTTT. Supplemented by reference TRBV19 and TRBJ2-2, the full variable domain reads DGGITQSPKYLFRKEGQNVTLSCEQNLNHDAMYWYRQDPGQGLRLIYYSQIVNDFQKGDIAEGYSVSREKKESFPLTVTSAQKNPTAFYLCASTIRSGSVAGELFFGEGSRLTVL.

This chain links TRBV19 with TRBJ1-6; weak D call: TRBD1 (5 bases). V dropped 5 bases and J dropped 6 bases, with 11 bases sitting between them. This CDR3 is built from 14 residues. Germline V gene sequence: CDR1 LNHDA, CDR2 SQIVND (reference sequence). The CDR3 loop is CASSPWGSNSPLHF. CDR3 bases: TGTGCCAGTAGTCCGTGGGGGTCTAATTCACCCCTCCACTTT.

This clonotype was counted a few times. The chain employs TRBV6-5 and TRBJ2-1; 12 bases are shared with TRBD1. The CDR3 spans 16 residues. The junction had 8 bases not matched to a gene; V was cut back by 2 bases and J by 9 bases. Germline values: CDR1 MNHEY, CDR2 SVGAGI. CDR3 region: CASSYLVGQGAPEQFF. The CDR3 DNA sequence: TGTGCCAGCAGTTACCTCGTGGGACAGGGGGCGCCTGAGCAGTTCTTC.

In its sample, this clonotype was seen many times. The V gene is TRBV30, the J gene TRBJ1-2; a possible D gene is TRBD1 (5 bases). Germline V gives CDR1 GTSNPN, CDR2 SVGIG (reference sequence). The germline V and J ends were trimmed by 4 bases and 8 bases, with 20 bases remaining between them. This CDR3 has 14 residues. CDR3 sequence reads: CAWTPTRGVEGYTF. The CDR3 nucleotides are TGTGCCTGGACCCCGACCCGGGGGGTTGAAGGCTACACCTTC. Based on the CDR3 plus reference TRBV30 and TRBJ1-2, the full variable domain is SQTIHQWPATLVQPVGSPLSLECTVEGTSNPNLYWYRQAAGRGLQLLFYSVGIGQISSEVPQNLSASRPQDRQFILSSKKLLLSDSGFYLCAWTPTRGVEGYTFGSGTRLTVV.

This clonotype appeared a few times. The J gene is TRBJ2-7, the V gene TRBV19; TRBD1 aligns across 12 bases. CDR3 size: 13 residues. J gave up 7 bases and V 7 bases, and 5 bases lay outside the gene matches. The V gene's germline CDR1 is LNHDA and CDR2 SQIVND (reference sequence). The DNA of the CDR3 is TGTGCCAGTACCGGGACAGGGGGCGGGGAGCAGTACTTC. This encodes CASTGTGGGEQYF. The variable domain in full, completed from reference TRBV19 and TRBJ2-7, reads DGGITQSPKYLFRKEGQNVTLSCEQNLNHDAMYWYRQDPGQGLRLIYYSQIVNDFQKGDIAEGYSVSREKKESFPLTVTSAQKNPTAFYLCASTGTGGGEQYFGPGTRLTVT.

The chain is built from TRBV7-2 and TRBJ2-7; 8 bases align to TRBD2. This CDR3 comprises 15 residues. CDR1 and CDR2 from the germline V gene are SGHTA and FQGNSA. Germline trimming cut 1 base from V and 3 bases from J; bases unmatched to any gene: 5. In DNA form, the CDR3 reads TGTGCCAGCAGCTTAGTCTTAGCGGGATTCTACGAGCAGTACTTC. As protein: CASSLVLAGFYEQYF.